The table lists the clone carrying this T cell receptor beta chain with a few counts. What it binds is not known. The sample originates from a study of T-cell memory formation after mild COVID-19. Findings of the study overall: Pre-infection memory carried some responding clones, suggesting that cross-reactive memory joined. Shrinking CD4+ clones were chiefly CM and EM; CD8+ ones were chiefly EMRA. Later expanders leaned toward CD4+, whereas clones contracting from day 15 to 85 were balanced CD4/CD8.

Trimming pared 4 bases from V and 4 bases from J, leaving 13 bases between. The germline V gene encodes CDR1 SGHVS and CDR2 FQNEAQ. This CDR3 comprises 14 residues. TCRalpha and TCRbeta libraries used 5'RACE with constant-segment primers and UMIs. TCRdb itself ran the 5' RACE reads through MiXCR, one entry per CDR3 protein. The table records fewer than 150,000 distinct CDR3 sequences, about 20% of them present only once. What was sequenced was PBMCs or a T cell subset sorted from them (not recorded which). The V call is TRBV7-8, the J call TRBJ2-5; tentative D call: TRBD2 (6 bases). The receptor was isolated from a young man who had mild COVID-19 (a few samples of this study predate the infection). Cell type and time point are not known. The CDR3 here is CASSWTGRVETQYF. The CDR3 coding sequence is TGTGCCAGCAGCTGGACCGGGAGAGTAGAGACCCAGTACTTC.